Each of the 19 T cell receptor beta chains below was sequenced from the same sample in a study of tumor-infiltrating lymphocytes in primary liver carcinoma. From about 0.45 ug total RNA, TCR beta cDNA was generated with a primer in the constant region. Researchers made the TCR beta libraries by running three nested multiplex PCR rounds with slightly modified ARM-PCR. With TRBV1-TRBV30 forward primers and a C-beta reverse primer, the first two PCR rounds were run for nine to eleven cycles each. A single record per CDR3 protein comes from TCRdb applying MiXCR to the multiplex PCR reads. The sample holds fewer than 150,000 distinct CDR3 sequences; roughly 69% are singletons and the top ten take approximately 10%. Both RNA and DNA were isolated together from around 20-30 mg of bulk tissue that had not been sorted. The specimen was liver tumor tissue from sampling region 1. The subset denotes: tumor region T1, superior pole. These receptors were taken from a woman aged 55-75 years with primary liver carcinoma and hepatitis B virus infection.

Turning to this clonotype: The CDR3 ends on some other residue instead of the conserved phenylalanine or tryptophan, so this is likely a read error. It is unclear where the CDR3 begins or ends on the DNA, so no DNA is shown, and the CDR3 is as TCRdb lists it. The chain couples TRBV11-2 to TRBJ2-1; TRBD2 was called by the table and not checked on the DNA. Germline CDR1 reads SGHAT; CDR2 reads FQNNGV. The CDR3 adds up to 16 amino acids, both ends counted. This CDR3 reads CASSFVAGQPYNEQSI.

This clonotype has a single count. CDR3 amino acids: CASSLSSVRQREQYF. The CDR3 DNA reads TGCGCCAGCAGCTTGTCTAGCGTGAGGCAGAGGGAGCAGTACTTC. The chain is built from TRBV5-1 and TRBJ2-7, with a weak D call TRBD2 (6 bases). The V end was cut by 1 base, the J end by 7 bases, with 18 bases between. The CDR3 runs to 15 residues. Germline CDR1 reads SGHRS; CDR2 reads YFSETQ.

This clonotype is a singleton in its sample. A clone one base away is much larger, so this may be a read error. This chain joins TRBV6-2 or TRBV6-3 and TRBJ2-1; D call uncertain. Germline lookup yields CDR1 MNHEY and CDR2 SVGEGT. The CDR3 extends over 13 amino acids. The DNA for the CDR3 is TGTGCCAACAGTTACACGCTTAGGAATGAGCAGTTCTTC. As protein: CANSYTLRNEQFF.

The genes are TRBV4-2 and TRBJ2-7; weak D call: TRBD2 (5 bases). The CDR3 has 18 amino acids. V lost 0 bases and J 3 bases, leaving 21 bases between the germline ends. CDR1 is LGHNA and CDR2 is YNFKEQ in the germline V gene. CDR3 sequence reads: CASSQDGPSRSTRYEQYF. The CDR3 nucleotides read TGTGCCAGCAGCCAAGATGGGCCTAGCAGGAGTACCCGCTACGAGCAGTACTTC.

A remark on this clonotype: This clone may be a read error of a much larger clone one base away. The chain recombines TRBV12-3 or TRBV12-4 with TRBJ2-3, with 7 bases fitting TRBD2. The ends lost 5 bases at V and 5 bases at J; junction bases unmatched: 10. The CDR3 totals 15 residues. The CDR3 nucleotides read TGTGCCAGCAGTAACCGCGGGAGTACGGTAGATACGCAGTATTTT. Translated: CASSNRGSTVDTQYF.

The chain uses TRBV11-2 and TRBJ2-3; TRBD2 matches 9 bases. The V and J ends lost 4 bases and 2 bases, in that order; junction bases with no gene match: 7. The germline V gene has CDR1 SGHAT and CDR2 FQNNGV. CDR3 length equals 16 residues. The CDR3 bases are TGTGCCAGCAGCTCTGGACTAGCGTTGCACACAGATACGCAGTATTTT. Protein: CASSSGLALHTDTQYF.

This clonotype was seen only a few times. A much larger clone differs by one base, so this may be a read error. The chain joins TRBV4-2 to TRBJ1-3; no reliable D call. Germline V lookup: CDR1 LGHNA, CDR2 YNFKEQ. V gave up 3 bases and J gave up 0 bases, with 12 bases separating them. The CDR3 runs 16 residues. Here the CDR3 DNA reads TGTGCCAGCAGCCAGGAGGTTCAGTCCTCTGGAAACACCATATATTTT. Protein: CASSQEVQSSGNTIYF.

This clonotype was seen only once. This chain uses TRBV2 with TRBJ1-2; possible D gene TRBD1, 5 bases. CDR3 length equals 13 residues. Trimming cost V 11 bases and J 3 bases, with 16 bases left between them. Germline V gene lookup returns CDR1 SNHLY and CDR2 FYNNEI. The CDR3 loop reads CARTRQPDYGYTF. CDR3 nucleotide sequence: TGTGCCCGCACTAGACAGCCCGACTATGGCTACACCTTC.

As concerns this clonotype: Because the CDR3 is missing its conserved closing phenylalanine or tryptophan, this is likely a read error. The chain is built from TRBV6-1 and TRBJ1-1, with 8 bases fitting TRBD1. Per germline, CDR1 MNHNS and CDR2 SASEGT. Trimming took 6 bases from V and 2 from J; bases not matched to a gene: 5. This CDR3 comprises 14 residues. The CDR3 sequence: CASRNRGINTEAFL. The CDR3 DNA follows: TGTGCCAGCAGAAACAGGGGGATAAACACTGAAGCTTTCCTT.

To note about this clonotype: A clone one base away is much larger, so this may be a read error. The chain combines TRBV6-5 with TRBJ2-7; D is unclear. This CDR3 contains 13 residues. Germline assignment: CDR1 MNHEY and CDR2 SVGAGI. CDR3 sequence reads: CASSFRRSYERYF. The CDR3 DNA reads TGTGCCAGCAGTTTCAGACGGTCCTACGAGCGGTACTTC.

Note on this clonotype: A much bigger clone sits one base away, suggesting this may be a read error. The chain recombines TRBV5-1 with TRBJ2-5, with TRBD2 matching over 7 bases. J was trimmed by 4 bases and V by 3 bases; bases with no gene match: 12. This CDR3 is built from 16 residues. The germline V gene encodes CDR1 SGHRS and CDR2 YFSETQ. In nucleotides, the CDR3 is TGCGCCAGCAGCTGGGGACTACCGGGAGTAACAGAGACCCAGTACTTC. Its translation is CASSWGLPGVTETQYF.

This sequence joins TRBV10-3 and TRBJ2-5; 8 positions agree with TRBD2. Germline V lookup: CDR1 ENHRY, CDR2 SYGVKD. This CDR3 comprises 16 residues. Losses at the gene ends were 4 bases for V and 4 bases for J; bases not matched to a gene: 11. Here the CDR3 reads CAISGRSGSGGETQYF. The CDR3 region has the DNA TGTGCCATCAGTGGTAGGAGCGGGAGCGGTGGAGAGACCCAGTACTTC.

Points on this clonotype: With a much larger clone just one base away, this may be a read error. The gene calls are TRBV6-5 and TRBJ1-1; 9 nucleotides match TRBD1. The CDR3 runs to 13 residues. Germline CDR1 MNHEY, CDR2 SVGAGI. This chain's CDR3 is CATNDRGFAEACF. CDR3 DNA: TGTGCCACGAACGACAGGGGGTTCGCTGAAGCTTGCTTT.

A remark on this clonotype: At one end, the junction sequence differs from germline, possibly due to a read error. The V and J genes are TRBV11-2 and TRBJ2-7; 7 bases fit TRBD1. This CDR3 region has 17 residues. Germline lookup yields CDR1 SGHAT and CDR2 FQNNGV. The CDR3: CAGSPSRGTGDSYEQYF. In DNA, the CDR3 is TGTGCCGGCAGCCCGTCCCGCGGAACAGGGGACTCCTACGAGCAGTACTTC.

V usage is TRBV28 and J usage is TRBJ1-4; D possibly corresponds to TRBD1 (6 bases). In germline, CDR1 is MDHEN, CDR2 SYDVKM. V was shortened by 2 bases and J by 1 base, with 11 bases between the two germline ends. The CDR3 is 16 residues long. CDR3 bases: TGTGCCAGCAGTTTACGGACAGCCATAACTAATGAAAAACTGTTTTTT. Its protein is CASSLRTAITNEKLFF.

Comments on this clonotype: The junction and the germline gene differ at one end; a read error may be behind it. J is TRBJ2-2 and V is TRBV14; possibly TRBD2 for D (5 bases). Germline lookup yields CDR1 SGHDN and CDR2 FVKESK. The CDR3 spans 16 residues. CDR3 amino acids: CASSQKPTANTGELLF. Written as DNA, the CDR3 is TGTGCCAGCAGCCAAAAACCCACAGCGAACACCGGGGAGCTGCTTTTT.

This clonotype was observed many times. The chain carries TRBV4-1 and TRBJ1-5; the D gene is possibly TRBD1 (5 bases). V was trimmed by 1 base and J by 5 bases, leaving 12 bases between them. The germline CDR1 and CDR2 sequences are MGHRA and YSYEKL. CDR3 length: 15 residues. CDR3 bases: TGCGCCAGCAGCCAAGGGTGGGGGGGGTATCAGCCCCAGCATTTT. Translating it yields CASSQGWGGYQPQHF.

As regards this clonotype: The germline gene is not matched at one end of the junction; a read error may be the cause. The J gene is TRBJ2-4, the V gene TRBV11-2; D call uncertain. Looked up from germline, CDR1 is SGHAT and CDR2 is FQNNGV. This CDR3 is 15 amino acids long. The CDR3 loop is CASSLDGLAKNIQYF. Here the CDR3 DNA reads TGTGCCAGTAGCTTAGATGGATTAGCCAAAAACATTCAGTACTTC.

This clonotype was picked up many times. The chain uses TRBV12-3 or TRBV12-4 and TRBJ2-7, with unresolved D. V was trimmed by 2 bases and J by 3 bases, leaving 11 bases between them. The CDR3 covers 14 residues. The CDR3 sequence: CASSLYPALYEQYF. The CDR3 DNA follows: TGTGCCAGCAGTTTATACCCGGCCCTCTACGAGCAGTACTTC.